This TCR beta chain was obtained from a study of graft-versus-host responses after intestinal transplantation. The germline V gene has CDR1 GTSNPN and CDR2 SVGIG (reference sequence). The CDR3 is 12 residues long. The germline V and J ends were trimmed by 8 bases and 4 bases, with 14 bases remaining between them. Comment on this clone: The antigen is undetermined.

TCRdb keeps only in-frame clones here, not all; method: immunoSEQ multiplex PCR. The sample records around 130,000 clones, roughly nine tenths being singletons. The rearrangement uses TRBV30 and TRBJ1-2; D is ambiguous. The sample here was unstimulated CD4+ T cells sorted from spleen or lymph node cells, taken before intestinal transplant. The clonotype was recovered from a human donor who received an intestinal transplant. CDR3 bases: TGTGCCAGGACCCTAGGCGGCTATGGCTACACCTTC. Encoded protein: CARTLGGYGYTF. Filled out from reference TRBV30 and TRBJ1-2, the complete variable domain reads SQTIHQWPATLVQPVGSPLSLECTVEGTSNPNLYWYRQAAGRGLQLLFYSVGIGQISSEVPQNLSASRPQDRQFILSSKKLLLSDSGFYLCARTLGGYGYTFGSGTRLTVV.